One and the same sample provided the 5 T cell receptor beta chains below, sequenced in a study of blood T cell repertoires in COVID-19. The assay was immunoSEQ multiplex PCR, and TCRdb's table has in-frame clones only and misses some. In the table there are 42,000 or so clones, about 91% of which are singletons. Sample: peripheral blood. Receptors were obtained from a man aged 50-60 years with active COVID-19.

V and J are TRBV19 and TRBJ1-1; 8 bases match TRBD1. Germline-derived CDR1 and CDR2 are LNHDA and SQIVND (reference sequence). This CDR3 has 14 residues. The trim removed 7 bases at V and 6 bases at J, leaving 10 bases unmatched. The CDR3 is CASKRTGLWSEAFF. As DNA, the CDR3 is TGTGCCAGTAAGAGGACAGGGCTGTGGTCTGAAGCTTTCTTT. Using reference TRBV19 and TRBJ1-1 for the parts outside the CDR3, the full variable domain is DGGITQSPKYLFRKEGQNVTLSCEQNLNHDAMYWYRQDPGQGLRLIYYSQIVNDFQKGDIAEGYSVSREKKESFPLTVTSAQKNPTAFYLCASKRTGLWSEAFFGQGTRLTVV.

The chain has TRBV6-5 and TRBJ1-5, with TRBD1 matching over 11 bases. The V segment lost 4 bases and the J segment 6 bases; nucleotides outside the gene matches: 8. Germline V CDR1 and CDR2: MNHEY, SVGAGI. CDR3 length: 16 residues. The CDR3: CASSSSGTGGFQPQHF. CDR3 DNA: TGTGCCAGCAGTTCCTCCGGGACAGGGGGTTTTCAGCCCCAGCATTTT.

This sequence joins TRBV7-9 and TRBJ1-1, with 7 bases identical to TRBD1. Germline loops: CDR1 SEHNR, CDR2 FQNEAQ (reference sequence). The junction had 8 bases not matched to a gene; V was cut back by 5 bases and J by 8 bases. The CDR3 runs 13 residues. The CDR3 nucleotides read TGTGCCAGCAGCGTAGGGACAGCCAGAGAAGCTTTCTTT. Protein: CASSVGTAREAFF. Full variable domain (missing parts from reference TRBV7-9 and TRBJ1-1): DTGVSQNPRHKITKRGQNVTFRCDPISEHNRLYWYRQTLGQGPEFLTYFQNEAQLEKSRLLSDRFSAERPKGSFSTLEIQRTEQGDSAMYLCASSVGTAREAFFGQGTRLTVV.

CDR3 sequence reads: CASSLYPGPGQPQHF. CDR3 nucleotide sequence: TGTGCCAGCAGTTTATATCCAGGCCCTGGGCAGCCCCAGCATTTT. The chain employs TRBV28 and TRBJ1-5; D is ambiguous. Trimming shortened V by 1 base and J by 7 bases, and 14 bases separated the two germline ends. Germline V CDR1 and CDR2: MDHEN, SYDVKM. The CDR3 is 15 amino acids. The whole variable domain, remainder taken from reference TRBV28 and TRBJ1-5, is DVKVTQSSRYLVKRTGEKVFLECVQDMDHENMFWYRQDPGLGLRLIYFSYDVKMKEKGDIPEGYSVSREKKERFSLILESASTNQTSMYLCASSLYPGPGQPQHFGDGTRLSIL.

V usage is TRBV6-4 and J usage is TRBJ2-4; 8 bases are shared with TRBD2. This CDR3 is 14 amino acids long. V lost 0 bases and J lost 8; bases outside the gene matches: 3. Germline loops: CDR1 MRHNA, CDR2 SNTAGT. CDR3 protein: CASSDSAGADIQYF. For the CDR3, the DNA is TGTGCCAGCAGTGACTCAGCGGGGGCGGACATTCAGTACTTC.